The text below deals with one T cell receptor (beta chain). Its antigen is currently not known. No base quality information exists; no much larger clone differs at one position. Collaborating institutions collected whole blood in K2EDTA tubes following their own protocols. For TCRbeta analysis, collaborator samples were shipped as frozen whole blood, as isolated PBMCs, or as DNA extracted from either sample type. This sample is drawn from a study of blood T cell repertoires in COVID-19 (dated by TCRdb to about 2020). Describing the broader study: Samples from collaborators originated in the United States, Italy and Spain and spanned both the acute and convalescent phases of COVID-19. Deeply sampled blood TCRbeta repertoires from subjects exposed to, actively infected with, or recovered from COVID-19 were included in the dataset. Where HLA class I and class II types were available, the types were taken from metadata supplied by the sample provider, not from assay-based typing. Nearly every sample came with metadata listing a de-identified subject ID, COVID-19 status, age in years and sex. The prospective study material was composed of cDNA or gDNA derived from T cells, B-cell-depleted T cells, or PBMCs. A freely available public database, intended as a resource for researchers studying the immune response to SARS-CoV-2, is where the repertoires were released. Samples came from the ongoing ImmuneRACE study (first 160 participants) plus 1,254 subjects from 6 global collaborators.

The paper as a whole reports these results and caveats: The amount of clinical and demographic metadata varied by source and participant and was provided uncurated.

The immunoSEQ Assay, a bias-controlled multiplex PCR, was used to amplify TCRbeta CDR3 regions from genomic DNA. Turning to the authors' computational methods: The number of nucleated cells in each sample was estimated from the amplification of reference gene primers within the assay. To quantify the absolute abundance of each unique TCRbeta CDR3 rearrangement, sequence reads were collapsed and filtered. For each sample, productive Simpson clonality was calculated by taking the square root of Simpson's diversity index across productive rearrangements. What TCRdb holds here is the immuneACCESS table cut down to in-frame rearrangements. Part of the clones is not present; checked against another copy, under half of the missing clones reflect an unresolved V gene, and the others are unexplained. The V and J calls and the clone size are those of that table, but D and trimming were determined from the DNA. This sample lists tens of thousands of clones; over 70% were detected once. In total, the top ten clones hold about an eighth of the sample.

Between the V and J ends, shortened by 6 bases and 0 bases respectively, the junction contains 14 bases. The CDR3 covers 15 residues, taking in both the cysteine and the phenylalanine. Solely the CDR3 DNA is kept, with 45 bases framed from the first base. Reading the germline V gene gives CDR1 MNHEY and CDR2 SVGAGI. What was sequenced was peripheral blood. This receptor chain uses TRBV6-5 and TRBJ1-2; the D gene lacks a confident call. The source is an elderly man with acute or convalescent COVID-19. The CDR3 reads CASSGTGSTNYGYTF. The bases read TGTGCCAGCAGCGGCACGGGGAGTACTAACTATGGCTACACCTTC.